These 13 T cell receptor beta chains were all obtained from the same sample, sequenced in a study of a mutant IDH1 vaccine in newly diagnosed glioma. No antigen has been identified for these receptors. The data were produced by immunoSEQ multiplex PCR, yet TCRdb's version contains in-frame clones alone and is incomplete. Of fewer than 35,000 clones in the sample, approximately 87% were seen once. Time point in this sample: week 23, last vaccination. Vaccination comprised doses that each held 300 ug of mutant IDH1 20-mer peptide, plus topical imiquimod. The sequences come from PBMCs, collected from a glioma patient whose treatment included an IDH1 peptide vaccine. The receptors were sampled from a man aged 40-49 years with glioma.

V gene TRBV10-3 combines with J gene TRBJ2-1, with TRBD2 identical over 10 bases. The CDR3 has 18 amino acids. The ends lost 0 bases at V and 3 bases at J; junction bases unmatched: 8. Germline V CDR1 and CDR2: ENHRY, SYGVKD. This CDR3 reads CAISESKVAGGSYNEQFF. The DNA of the CDR3 is TGTGCCATCAGTGAGTCGAAGGTAGCGGGAGGTAGCTACAATGAGCAGTTCTTC.

This chain joins TRBV15 and TRBJ2-4, with 9 bases identical to TRBD1. CDR3 length equals 16 residues. The trim removed 5 bases at V and 9 bases at J, leaving 14 bases unmatched. Germline-derived CDR1 and CDR2 are LNHNV and YYDKDF (reference sequence). The CDR3 DNA sequence: TGTGCCACCAGCGGCCGGGACAGGGTTGGAGTGGGCATTCAGTACTTC. This codes for CATSGRDRVGVGIQYF.

Only a few counts were recorded for this clone. The CDR3 DNA follows: TGTGCCAGCAGCAAAGGACCTGAAGCTTTCTTT. Translation: CASSKGPEAFF. This chain uses TRBV5-4 with TRBJ1-1; D unresolved. The V end lost 4 bases, the J end lost 6 bases, and 7 bases lay between the germline ends. The CDR3 runs 11 residues. CDR1 is SGHNT, CDR2 YYREEE, per germline (reference sequence).

This clone is judged medium-sized. This chain links TRBV7-9 with TRBJ2-7; D ambiguous. CDR1 and CDR2 from the germline V gene are SEHNR and FQNEAQ (reference sequence). CDR3 length: 12 amino acids. Here the CDR3 reads CASGWGSHEQYF. The DNA of the CDR3 is TGTGCAAGTGGGTGGGGTTCCCACGAGCAGTACTTC.

The chain is built from TRBV7-2 and TRBJ2-1; 9 nucleotides agree with TRBD2. The CDR3 has 16 residues. Germline CDR1 and CDR2: SGHTA and FQGNSA. Losses at the gene ends were 1 base for V and 2 bases for J; bases not matched to a gene: 3. The CDR3 sequence: CASSLGLAGPYNEQFF. CDR3 coding DNA: TGTGCCAGCAGCTTAGGGCTAGCGGGGCCCTACAATGAGCAGTTCTTC.

This clone was picked up one time. The chain uses TRBV5-1 and TRBJ1-1, with 7 bases lining up with TRBD1. Germline V gene sequence: CDR1 SGHRS, CDR2 YFSETQ. The CDR3 runs to 16 residues. The junction had 10 bases not matched to a gene; V was cut back by 4 bases and J by 1 base. The CDR3 here is CASSPAAGQRNTEAFF. The CDR3, as DNA: TGCGCCAGCAGCCCGGCGGCGGGACAGAGGAACACTGAAGCTTTCTTT.

This chain joins TRBV6-5 and TRBJ1-1, with a possible D match to TRBD1 (6 bases). V was shortened by 6 bases and J by 1 base, with 12 bases between the two germline ends. Germline V lookup: CDR1 MNHEY, CDR2 SVGAGI. This CDR3 spans 14 amino acids. In DNA form, the CDR3 reads TGTGCCAGCAGCCTGCGGGGGCGGAACACTGAAGCTTTCTTT. It encodes CASSLRGRNTEAFF.

This clone was seen once. The chain employs TRBV5-1 and TRBJ2-7; TRBD1 agrees at 10 bases. Germline V lookup: CDR1 SGHRS, CDR2 YFSETQ. The V gene end was trimmed by 0 bases and the J gene end by 4 bases; junction bases not matched to a gene: 10. This CDR3 region has 17 residues. The CDR3 nucleotides are TGCGCCAGCAGCTTGGCCGGTTTTCGGGACAGGGGATACGAGCAGTACTTC. It yields the protein CASSLAGFRDRGYEQYF.

This clone has only a few counts. The chain links TRBV4-2 to TRBJ1-2, with TRBD1 as a possible D gene (6 bases). This CDR3 has 16 residues. V lost 0 bases to trimming and J lost 6 bases, with 17 bases between them. Looked up from germline, CDR1 is LGHNA and CDR2 is YNFKEQ. As DNA, the CDR3 is TGTGCCAGCAGCCAAGAGCTGGGGGGCCCGGGGGATGGCTACACCTTC. Protein: CASSQELGGPGDGYTF.

The chain recombines TRBV4-3 with TRBJ1-2; 7 nucleotides match TRBD1. The CDR3 covers 15 residues. Germline CDR1 reads LGHNA; CDR2 reads YSLEER. V shed 0 bases, J shed 2 bases, and the junction held 3 bases outside the gene matches. CDR3 DNA: TGCGCCAGCAGCCAAGATCTACAGGGGAACTATGGCTACACCTTC. Amino acids: CASSQDLQGNYGYTF.

The chain couples TRBV5-4 to TRBJ2-7; TRBD1 matches 8 bases. The CDR3 spans 12 residues. From germline, CDR1 is SGHNT and CDR2 YYREEE (reference sequence). J lost 6 bases, V lost 2 bases, and 1 base had no gene match. CDR3 DNA sequence: TGTGCCAGCAGCTTTGGACAGGGCGAGCAGTACTTC. Amino acid sequence: CASSFGQGEQYF.

This rearrangement joins TRBV7-2 to TRBJ2-1; D unresolved. Looked up from germline, CDR1 is SGHTA and CDR2 is FQGNSA. Trimming stripped 1 base from V and 7 bases from J, with 11 bases between. This CDR3 has 14 residues. The CDR3 sequence: CASSLEEKRNEQFF. DNA for the CDR3: TGTGCCAGCAGCTTAGAAGAAAAGAGGAATGAGCAGTTCTTC. Complete variable domain (other parts from reference TRBV7-2 and TRBJ2-1): GAGVSQSPSNKVTEKGKDVELRCDPISGHTALYWYRQSLGQGLEFLIYFQGNSAPDKSGLPSDRFSAERTGGSVSTLTIQRTQQEDSAVYLCASSLEEKRNEQFFGPGTRLTVL.

The rearrangement links TRBV28 to TRBJ2-7; possible D gene TRBD1, 6 bases. The length of the CDR3 is 16 residues. In germline, CDR1 is MDHEN, CDR2 SYDVKM. V lost 6 bases, J lost 2 bases, and 20 bases lay in between. In DNA form, the CDR3 reads TGTGCCAGCAGCTTAAATGCAGGGGATAAGACCTACGAGCAGTACGTC. Translation: CASSLNAGDKTYEQYV.